The 13 T cell receptor beta chains listed next were all sequenced from one sample in a study of shared clonotypes between healthy human individuals. Only in-frame clones appear in the TCRdb table, and some are missing; sequencing was by immunoSEQ multiplex PCR. The table lists under 350,000 clones, over 75% of them singletons. Sequencing input: memory CD8+ T cells sorted from blood. Noted subset: CD45RO+ cells pooled with CCR7-negative TemRA cells. All receptors derive from a man aged 18-30 years in good health.

The gene calls are TRBV15 and TRBJ2-3; D is undetermined. The CDR3 is 14 residues long. Trimming removed 0 bases from V and 9 bases from J, with 13 bases in between. Germline V gene sequence: CDR1 LNHNV, CDR2 YYDKDF (reference sequence). DNA of the CDR3: TGTGCCACCAGCAGAGATGCCTCGGCGGAGACGCAGTATTTT. Amino acids: CATSRDASAETQYF.

The chain couples TRBV30 to TRBJ2-1; D uncertain. Trimming left V 7 bases short and J 2 bases short, with 21 bases between. Germline V gene lookup returns CDR1 GTSNPN and CDR2 SVGIG (reference sequence). The CDR3 length is 16 residues. In DNA, the CDR3 is TGTGCCTCGACACTCTCACCGGTGGCCACCTACAATGAGCAGTTCTTC. Its translation is CASTLSPVATYNEQFF.

The chain couples TRBV28 to TRBJ1-5, with TRBD1 identical over 10 bases. Germline trimming cut 4 bases from V and 9 bases from J; bases unmatched to any gene: 12. CDR1 is MDHEN, CDR2 SYDVKM, per germline. The CDR3 totals 16 residues. The CDR3, as DNA: TGTGCCAGCAGTTCTTTGACAGGGGGCTCCCAAATGCCCCAGCATTTT. It specifies CASSSLTGGSQMPQHF.

Only one count was recorded for this clone. The rearrangement uses TRBV29-1 and TRBJ1-1, with D maybe TRBD1 (5 bases). Germline-derived CDR1 and CDR2 are SQVTM and ANQGSEA. This CDR3 region has 13 residues. V lost 7 bases to trimming and J lost 6 bases, with 18 bases between them. The CDR3, as DNA: TGCAGCGGCGGACATGACATCGGCGCTGAAGCTTTCTTT. This translates into CSGGHDIGAEAFF.

The chain employs TRBV5-1 and TRBJ2-7; 7 bases are a match to TRBD1. The CDR3 totals 15 residues. CDR1 and CDR2 from the germline V gene are SGHRS and YFSETQ. The V gene end was trimmed by 4 bases and the J gene end by 3 bases; junction bases not matched to a gene: 10. The CDR3 region is CASSLETGINYEQYF. CDR3 bases: TGCGCCAGCAGCCTGGAGACAGGGATCAACTACGAGCAGTACTTC.

This chain links TRBV21-1 with TRBJ1-5. TRBV21-1 is assigned pseudogene status. CDR3 size: 14 residues. As DNA, the CDR3 is TGTGCCAGCAGCAAAGACGGAGGGCTCCAGCCCCAGCATTTT. Translated: CASSKDGGLQPQHF.

This clone has more than one count but fewer than ten. The chain recombines TRBV20-1 with TRBJ2-2; D is ambiguous. Trimming cost V 4 bases and J 6 bases, with 3 bases left between them. This CDR3 contains 10 residues. Germline V gene data show CDR1 as DFQATT and CDR2 as SNEGSKA (reference sequence). The CDR3 DNA reads TGCAGTGCTAAGGCCGGGGAGCTGTTTTTT. This codes for CSAKAGELFF.

The count of this clone is one. V and J are TRBV27 and TRBJ1-1, with TRBD1 matching 8 bases. From germline, CDR1 is MNHEY and CDR2 SMNVEV (reference sequence). There are 14 residues in the CDR3. J lost 2 bases, V lost 9 bases, and 8 bases had no gene match. CDR3 sequence (DNA): TGTGCCAGTAACCCACAGGGGGTTAACACTGAAGCTTTCTTT. Its protein product is CASNPQGVNTEAFF.

This rearrangement joins TRBV4-1 to TRBJ2-7; D perhaps matches TRBD2 (6 bases). Deletions cut 1 base from V and 2 bases from J, with 12 bases between. From germline, CDR1 is MGHRA and CDR2 YSYEKL. CDR3 length: 15 residues. Here the CDR3 reads CASSQVATGAYEQYF. The CDR3 bases are TGCGCCAGCAGCCAAGTTGCGACGGGAGCCTACGAGCAGTACTTC.

This clone was seen a single time. This chain uses TRBV27 with TRBJ2-7; 8 bases line up with TRBD1. This CDR3 has 15 amino acids. V was clipped by 5 bases and J by 4 bases; unmatched bases: 10. Germline V lookup: CDR1 MNHEY, CDR2 SMNVEV (reference sequence). DNA for the CDR3: TGTGCCAGCAGTGCCGCACACAGGGGGTCGTACGAGCAGTACTTC. Translating it yields CASSAAHRGSYEQYF.

The V call is TRBV2, the J call TRBJ1-5, with 12 bases lining up with TRBD1. CDR3 length: 18 amino acids. Looked up from germline, CDR1 is SNHLY and CDR2 is FYNNEI. Trimming took 5 bases from V and 1 from J; bases not matched to a gene: 9. The chain's CDR3 is CASSLKRGQGASNQPQHF. CDR3 nucleotides: TGTGCCAGCAGTCTAAAACGGGGACAGGGGGCAAGCAATCAGCCCCAGCATTTT. Full variable domain (remainder filled in from reference TRBV2 and TRBJ1-5): EPEVTQTPSHQVTQMGQEVILRCVPISNHLYFYWYRQILGQKVEFLVSFYNNEISEKSEIFDDQFSVERPDGSNFTLKIRSTKLEDSAMYFCASSLKRGQGASNQPQHFGDGTRLSIL.

This chain joins TRBV9 and TRBJ2-1; 14 bases match TRBD2. Germline V CDR1 and CDR2: SGDLS, YYNGEE. V was clipped by 2 bases and J by 10 bases; unmatched bases: 5. This CDR3 comprises 15 residues. The DNA of the CDR3 is TGTGCCAGCAGCGTTGGGACTAGCGGGGGAAGCGAGCAGTTCTTC. Its translation: CASSVGTSGGSEQFF.

V is TRBV10-1 and J is TRBJ2-5; 7 nucleotides line up with TRBD2. CDR3 size: 12 residues. Germline loops: CDR1 WNHNN, CDR2 SYGVQD (reference sequence). The ends lost 10 bases at V and 3 bases at J; junction bases unmatched: 5. The CDR3 DNA follows: TGCGCCACCACGGGGACTAAAGAGACCCAGTACTTC. Protein product: CATTGTKETQYF.